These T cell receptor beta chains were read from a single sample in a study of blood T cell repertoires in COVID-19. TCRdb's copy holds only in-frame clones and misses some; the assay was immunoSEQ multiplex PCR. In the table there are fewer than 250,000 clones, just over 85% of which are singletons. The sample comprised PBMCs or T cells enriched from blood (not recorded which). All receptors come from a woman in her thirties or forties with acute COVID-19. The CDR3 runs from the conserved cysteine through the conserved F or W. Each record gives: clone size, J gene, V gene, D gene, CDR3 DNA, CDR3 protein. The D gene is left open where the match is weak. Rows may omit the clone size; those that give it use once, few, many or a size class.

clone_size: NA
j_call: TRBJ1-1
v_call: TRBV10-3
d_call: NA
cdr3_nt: TGTGCCATCAAAGGATCCGGAGGGAACACTGAAGCTTTCTTT
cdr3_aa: CAIKGSGGNTEAFF

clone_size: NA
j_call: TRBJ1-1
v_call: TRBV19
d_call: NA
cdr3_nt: TGTGCCAGTAGTCGCCGACAGAGTGAAGCTTTCTTT
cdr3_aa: CASSRRQSEAFF

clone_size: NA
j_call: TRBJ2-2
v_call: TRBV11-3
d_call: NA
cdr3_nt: TGTGCCAGCAGCTTATATTTTGTACCTCGGGCGGGCAAGAACACCGGGGAGCTGTTTTTT
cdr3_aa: CASSLYFVPRAGKNTGELFF

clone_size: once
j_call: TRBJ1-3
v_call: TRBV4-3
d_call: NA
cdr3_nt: TGCGCCAGCAGCCAGGACATGCACTCTGGAAACACCATATATTTT
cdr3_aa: CASSQDMHSGNTIYF

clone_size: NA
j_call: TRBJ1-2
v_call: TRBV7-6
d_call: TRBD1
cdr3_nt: TGTGCCAGCAGCTCTACAGACAGGGGGCTCTATGGCTACACCTTC
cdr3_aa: CASSSTDRGLYGYTF

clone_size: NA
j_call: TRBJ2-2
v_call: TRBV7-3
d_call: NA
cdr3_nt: TGTGCCAGCAGGGAGGGGTCCGTCCCCACCGGGGAGCTGTTTTTT
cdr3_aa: CASREGSVPTGELFF

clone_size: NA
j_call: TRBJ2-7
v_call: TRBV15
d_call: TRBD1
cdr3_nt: TGTGCCACCAGCAGATCCAAAGGGACAGGGAAAGAGCAGTACTTC
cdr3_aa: CATSRSKGTGKEQYF

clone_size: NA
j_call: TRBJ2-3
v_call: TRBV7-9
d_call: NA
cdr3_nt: TGTGCCAGCAGCTTAAACTTGGGGCAGGGGGATACGCAGTATTTT
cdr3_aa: CASSLNLGQGDTQYF

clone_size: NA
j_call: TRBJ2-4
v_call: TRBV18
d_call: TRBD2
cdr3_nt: TGTGCCAGCTCACACGGGACTAGCGGGAGCGGAAACATTCAGTACTTC
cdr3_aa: CASSHGTSGSGNIQYF

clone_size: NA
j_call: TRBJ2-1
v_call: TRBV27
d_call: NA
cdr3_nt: TGTGCCAGCAGTTTATACGGTGAGCAGTTCTTC
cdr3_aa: CASSLYGEQFF

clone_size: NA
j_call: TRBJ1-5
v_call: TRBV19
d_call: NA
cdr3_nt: TGTGCCAGTAGTATCCAGGGCATCAATCAGCCCCAGCATTTT
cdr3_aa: CASSIQGINQPQHF

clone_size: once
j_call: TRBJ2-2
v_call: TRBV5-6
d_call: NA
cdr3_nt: TGTGCCAGCAGTCGCGACAGCAACACCGGGGAGCTGTTTTTT
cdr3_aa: CASSRDSNTGELFF

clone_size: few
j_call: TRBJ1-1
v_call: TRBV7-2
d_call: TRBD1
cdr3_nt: TGTGCCAGCAGCGACCGACAGGGTGGGTATGAAGCTTTCTTT
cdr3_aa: CASSDRQGGYEAFF

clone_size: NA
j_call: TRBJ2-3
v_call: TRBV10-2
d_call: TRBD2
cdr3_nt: TGCGCCAGCACCGGACTAGCGGGGCCTCTCACAGATACGCAGTATTTT
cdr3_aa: CASTGLAGPLTDTQYF

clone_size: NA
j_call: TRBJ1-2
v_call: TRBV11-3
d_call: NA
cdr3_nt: TGTGCCAGCAGCTTGCGGGGTGGGCAGAACTATGGCTACACCTTC
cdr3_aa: CASSLRGGQNYGYTF

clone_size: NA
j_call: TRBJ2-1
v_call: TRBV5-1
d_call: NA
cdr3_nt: TGCGCCAGCAGCCTAGAGTACAATGAGCAGTTCTTC
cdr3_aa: CASSLEYNEQFF

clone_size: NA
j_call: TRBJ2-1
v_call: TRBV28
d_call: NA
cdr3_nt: TGTGCCAGCAGTTTCGCTAGCGACCATGAGCAGTTCTTC
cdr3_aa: CASSFASDHEQFF

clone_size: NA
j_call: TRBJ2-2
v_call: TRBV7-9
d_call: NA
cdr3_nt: TGTGCCAGCAGCAAAAGACAGGAGAACACCGGGGAGCTGTTTTTT
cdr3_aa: CASSKRQENTGELFF

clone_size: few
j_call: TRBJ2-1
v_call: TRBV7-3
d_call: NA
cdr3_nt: TGTGCCAGCAGCTTGGGCAACGAGCAGTTCTTC
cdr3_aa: CASSLGNEQFF

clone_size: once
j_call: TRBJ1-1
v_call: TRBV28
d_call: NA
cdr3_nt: TGTGCCAGCAATAGCCTCGGGGGTAGATCCACTGAAGCTTTCTTT
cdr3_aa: CASNSLGGRSTEAFF

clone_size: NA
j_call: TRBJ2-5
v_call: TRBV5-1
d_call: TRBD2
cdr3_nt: TGCGCCAGCAGGCGACTAGCGGGAGGAGAGACCCAGTACTTC
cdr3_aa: CASRRLAGGETQYF

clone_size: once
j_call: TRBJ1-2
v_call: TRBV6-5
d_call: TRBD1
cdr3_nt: TGTGCCAGCAGTTCAGACAGGGTTGGCGGCTACACCTTC
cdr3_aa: CASSSDRVGGYTF

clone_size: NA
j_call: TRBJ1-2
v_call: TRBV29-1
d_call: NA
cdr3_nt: TGCAGCGTTGAAGGTCCCGGGAGGAATGGCTACACCTTC
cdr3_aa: CSVEGPGRNGYTF

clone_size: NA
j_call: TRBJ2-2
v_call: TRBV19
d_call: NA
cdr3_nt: TGTGCCAGTACCAACACGGGGGTGAACACCGGGGAGCTGTTTTTT
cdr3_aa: CASTNTGVNTGELFF

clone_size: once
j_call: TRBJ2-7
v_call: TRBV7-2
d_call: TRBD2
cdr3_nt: TGTGCCAGCAGGGGAGGGACTAGCGGGAGAAGAGGGGGCGAGCAGTACTTC
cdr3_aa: CASRGGTSGRRGGEQYF

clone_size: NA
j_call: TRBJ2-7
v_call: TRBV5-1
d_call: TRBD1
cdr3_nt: TGCGCCAGCAGCTTGAATGGACAGGGGTGGGACGAGCAGTACTTC
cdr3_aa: CASSLNGQGWDEQYF

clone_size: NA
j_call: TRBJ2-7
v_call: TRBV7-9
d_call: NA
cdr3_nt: TGTGCCAGCAGCCCGCCGGGTATCCCCTACGAGCAGTACTTC
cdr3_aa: CASSPPGIPYEQYF

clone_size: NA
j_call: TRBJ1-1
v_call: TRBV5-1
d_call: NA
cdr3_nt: TGCGCCAGCAGCGCGGGACGGGGATTGAACACTGAAGCTTTCTTT
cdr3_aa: CASSAGRGLNTEAFF

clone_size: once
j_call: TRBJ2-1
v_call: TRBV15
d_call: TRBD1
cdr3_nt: TGTGCCACCAGCAGCGCATCTCAGGGGGATGATGAGCAGTTCTTC
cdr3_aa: CATSSASQGDDEQFF

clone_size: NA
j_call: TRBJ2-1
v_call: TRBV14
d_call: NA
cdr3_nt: TGTGCCAGCAGCCAAGTCCCGGGGTTGACGGAGCAGTTCTTC
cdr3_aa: CASSQVPGLTEQFF

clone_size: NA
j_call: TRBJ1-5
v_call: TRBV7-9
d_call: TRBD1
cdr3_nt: TGTGCCAGCAGCGCCCGACAGGGGAATCAGCCCCAGCATTTT
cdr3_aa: CASSARQGNQPQHF

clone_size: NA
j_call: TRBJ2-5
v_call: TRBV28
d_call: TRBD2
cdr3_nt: TGTGCCAGCAGTTCAGCGGGAGCGGAGGGAGAGACCCAGTACTTC
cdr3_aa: CASSSAGAEGETQYF

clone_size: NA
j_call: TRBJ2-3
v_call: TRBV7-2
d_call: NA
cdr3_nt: TGTGCCAGCAGCCGCTTACAGGGTACGCAGTATTTT
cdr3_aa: CASSRLQGTQYF

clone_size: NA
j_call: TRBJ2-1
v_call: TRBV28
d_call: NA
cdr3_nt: TGTGCCAGCAGCTTACGGAGTAATGAGCAGTTCTTC
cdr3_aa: CASSLRSNEQFF

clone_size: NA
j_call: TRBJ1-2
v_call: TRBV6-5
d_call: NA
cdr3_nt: TGTGCCAGCAGTTACTCCGCAGGGAAGAACTATGGCTACACCTTC
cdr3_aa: CASSYSAGKNYGYTF

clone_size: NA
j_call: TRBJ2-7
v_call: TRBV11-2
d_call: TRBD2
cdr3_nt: TGTGCCAGCAGCTTAGCGGGCGGGAGCTCCTACGAGCAGTACTTC
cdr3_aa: CASSLAGGSSYEQYF

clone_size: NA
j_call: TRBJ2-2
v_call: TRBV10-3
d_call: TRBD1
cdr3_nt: TGTGCCTGTGGGACAGCAAACACCGGGGAGCTGTTTTTT
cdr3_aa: CACGTANTGELFF

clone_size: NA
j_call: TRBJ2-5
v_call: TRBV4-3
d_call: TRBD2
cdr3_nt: TGCGCCAGCAGCCAACAACCCCTAGCGGGAGGCGGCGAGACCCAGTACTTC
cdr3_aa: CASSQQPLAGGGETQYF

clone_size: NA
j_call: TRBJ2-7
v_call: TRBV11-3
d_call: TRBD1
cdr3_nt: TGTGCCAGCAGCTTAGAAGAGTCAGGGGGCCACGAGCAGTACTTC
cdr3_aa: CASSLEESGGHEQYF

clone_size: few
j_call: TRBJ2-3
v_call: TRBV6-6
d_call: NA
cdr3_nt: TGTGCCAGCAGGGCAGGGGAAGGGAAAGATACGCAGTATTTT
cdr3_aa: CASRAGEGKDTQYF

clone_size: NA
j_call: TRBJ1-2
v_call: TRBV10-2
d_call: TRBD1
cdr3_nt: TGCGCCAGGATACAGGGGATTCGCCTTAACTATGGCTACACCTTC
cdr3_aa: CARIQGIRLNYGYTF

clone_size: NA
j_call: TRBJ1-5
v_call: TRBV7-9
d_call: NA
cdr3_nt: TGTGCCAGCAGCCCGGAGGGCAATCAGCCCCAGCATTTT
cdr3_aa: CASSPEGNQPQHF

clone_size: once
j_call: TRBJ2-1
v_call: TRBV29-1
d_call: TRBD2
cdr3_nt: TGCAGCGTTGAAGGGCTAGCGGAACTATACAATGAGCAGTTCTTC
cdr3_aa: CSVEGLAELYNEQFF

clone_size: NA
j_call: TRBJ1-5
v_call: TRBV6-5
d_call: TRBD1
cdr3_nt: TGTGCCAGCACCATAAAGGGACAGGATCAGCCCCAGCATTTT
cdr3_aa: CASTIKGQDQPQHF

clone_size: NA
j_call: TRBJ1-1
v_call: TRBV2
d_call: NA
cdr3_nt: TGTGCCAGCATGGGGGGGCAGGAGCCTGAAGCTTTCTTT
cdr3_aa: CASMGGQEPEAFF

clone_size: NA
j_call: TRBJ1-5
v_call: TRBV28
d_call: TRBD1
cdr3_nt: TGTGTCAGCAGTTCTCCGAGACAGGGGGCCGGGCAGCCCCAGCATTTT
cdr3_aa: CVSSSPRQGAGQPQHF

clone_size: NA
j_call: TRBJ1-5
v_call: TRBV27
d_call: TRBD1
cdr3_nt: TGTGCCAGCAGACAGGGGAATAATCAGCCCCAGCATTTT
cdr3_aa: CASRQGNNQPQHF

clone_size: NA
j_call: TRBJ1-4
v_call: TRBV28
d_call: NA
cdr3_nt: TGTGCCAGCATCGGGGGGACGGTGAATGAAAAACTGTTTTTT
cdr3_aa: CASIGGTVNEKLFF

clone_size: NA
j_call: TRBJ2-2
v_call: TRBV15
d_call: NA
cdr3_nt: TGTGCCACCAGCACTAGGACCGGGGAGCTGTTTTTT
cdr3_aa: CATSTRTGELFF

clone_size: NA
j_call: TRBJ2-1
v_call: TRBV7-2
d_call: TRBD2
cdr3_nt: TGTGCCAGCAGCTTTATGGGGGGACTAGCGGGAGCCGGTGAGCAGTTCTTC
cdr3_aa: CASSFMGGLAGAGEQFF

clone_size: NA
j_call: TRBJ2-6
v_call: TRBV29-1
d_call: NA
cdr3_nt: TGCAGCGTTGGGGCGGGGGCCCCTGGGGCCAACGTCCTGACTTTC
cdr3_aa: CSVGAGAPGANVLTF

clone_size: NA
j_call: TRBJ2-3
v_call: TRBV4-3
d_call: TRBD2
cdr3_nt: TGCGCCAGCAGCCCCCCCCGTGCTAGCGGAGACAGCACAGATACGCAGTATTTT
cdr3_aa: CASSPPRASGDSTDTQYF

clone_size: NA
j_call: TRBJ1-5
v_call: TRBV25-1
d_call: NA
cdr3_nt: TGTGCCAGCAGTGAGGTAGGGAGTAGCAATCAGCCCCAGCATTTT
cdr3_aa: CASSEVGSSNQPQHF

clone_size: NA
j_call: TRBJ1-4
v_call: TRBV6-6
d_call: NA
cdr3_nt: TGTGCCAGCAGTTCCGCCGACAGGGAAAAACTGTTTTTT
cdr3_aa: CASSSADREKLFF

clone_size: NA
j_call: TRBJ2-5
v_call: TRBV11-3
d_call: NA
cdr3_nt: TGTGCCAGCAGTCAAACAGGGTGGTTGGAGACCCAGTACTTC
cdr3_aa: CASSQTGWLETQYF